This T cell receptor beta chain originates from a study of T-cell reconstitution after alpha-beta-depleted transplantation in children. V was pared by 1 base and J by 18 bases, with 19 bases between. CDR3 length: 14 amino acids. The authors prepared the TCRbeta library with unique molecular identifiers. TCRdb ran MiXCR on the PCR reads and lists one entry per CDR3 protein. The sample has hundreds of thousands of distinct CDR3 sequences, under 9.5% seen once. There are a few counts of this clonotype. The J gene is TRBJ1-6, the V gene TRBV12-3 or TRBV12-4; a possible D gene is TRBD1 (5 bases). The input for sequencing was PBMCs from the stem cell graft donor, taken from the stem cell graft. This TCR derives from a human donor who donated a stem cell graft to a child with acute lymphoblastic leukemia. The CDR3 DNA sequence: TGTGCCAGCAGTTTAGGTGGGACCCCTCCTTCTCCCCACTTT. This translates into CASSLGGTPPSPHF.